Listed below are T cell receptor beta chains from one sample, sequenced in a study of blood T cell repertoires in COVID-19. Profiling relied on immunoSEQ multiplex PCR, and the TCRdb table lists in-frame clones only, not all of them. The table records around 150,000 clones, approximately 83% of them present only once. Sample: peripheral blood. These TCRs come from a man in his 70s with acute or convalescent COVID-19. Both conserved end residues are part of each CDR3. A D gene is named only where the DNA matches it firmly. Size is omitted from some rows. Given values are once, few, many or a class for expanded clones.

d_call	j_call	clone_size	v_call	cdr3_nt	cdr3_aa
TRBD2	TRBJ2-4	.	TRBV28	TGTGCCAGCAGTTTAACTAGCGGCAAAAACATTCAGTACTTC	CASSLTSGKNIQYF
.	TRBJ2-5	.	TRBV29-1	TGCAGCGTTGGTCACGGAGAGACCCAGTACTTC	CSVGHGETQYF
.	TRBJ1-5	.	TRBV12-3/TRBV12-4	TGTGCCAGCAGTTTCTTTAGCAATCAGCCCCAGCATTTT	CASSFFSNQPQHF
TRBD1	TRBJ1-3	.	TRBV11-2	TGTGCCAGCAGCTTACAGGGGGCCTCGGGAAACACCATATATTTT	CASSLQGASGNTIYF
.	TRBJ2-7	.	TRBV6-5	TGTGCCAGCAGTTACCGACAGAGCTCCTACGAGCAGTACTTC	CASSYRQSSYEQYF
.	TRBJ1-1	.	TRBV15	TGTGCCACCAGCAGAGGGGAGCTTCCGAACACTGAAGCTTTCTTT	CATSRGELPNTEAFF
TRBD2	TRBJ2-7	.	TRBV7-2	TGTGCCAGCAGCAGCGGACTAGCGGGAAAGATCTACGAGCAGTACTTC	CASSSGLAGKIYEQYF
TRBD2	TRBJ2-3	.	TRBV5-1	TGCGCCAGCAGCCGGCGGCCAGGGAACGGACTAGCGGGGGGCACAGATACGCAGTATTTT	CASSRRPGNGLAGGTDTQYF
TRBD1	TRBJ1-2	few	TRBV28	TGTGCCAGCAGTAAGGACAGGGGGCCTGGAAACTATGGCTACACCTTC	CASSKDRGPGNYGYTF
.	TRBJ2-7	few	TRBV7-9	TGTGCCAGCAGCGCCCAGGTCGGCCTAAATAAGTACGAGCAGTACTTC	CASSAQVGLNKYEQYF
TRBD1	TRBJ1-6	.	TRBV9	TGTGCCAGCAGCGGTGGGACAGGGGCCAATTCACCCCTCCACTTT	CASSGGTGANSPLHF
TRBD1	TRBJ1-2	.	TRBV12-3/TRBV12-4	TGTGCCAGCAGTTACGGGACAGGGGTCGGCTACACCTTC	CASSYGTGVGYTF
.	TRBJ2-1	.	TRBV6-5	TGTGCCAGCAGGGGGGAGGACGCGTCCTACAATGAGCAGTTCTTC	CASRGEDASYNEQFF
TRBD2	TRBJ2-2	.	TRBV2	TGTGCCAGCAGTGAAGCGGGGACTAGGGTCACCGGGGAGCTGTTTTTT	CASSEAGTRVTGELFF
TRBD2	TRBJ2-1	few	TRBV7-2	TGTGCCAGCAGCTTAGACTCCGGGAGGGAGAATGAGCAGTTCTTC	CASSLDSGRENEQFF
.	TRBJ2-5	.	TRBV21-1	TGTGCCAGAAGACGGGCTAGCGGGCAAGAGACCCAGTACTTC	CARRRASGQETQYF
TRBD1	TRBJ1-6	.	TRBV7-9	TGTGCCAGCAGCCAGGACAGGGCGAGCTCCTATAATTCACCCCTCCACTTT	CASSQDRASSYNSPLHF
.	TRBJ2-2	.	TRBV2	TGTGCCAGCAGTGAAACTAGACTCAACACCGGGGAGCTGTTTTTT	CASSETRLNTGELFF
.	TRBJ2-7	.	TRBV7-2	TGTGCCAGCAGCGTAGACTCGGTCCGCTACGAGCAGTACTTC	CASSVDSVRYEQYF
.	TRBJ2-2	.	TRBV6-2/TRBV6-3	TGTGCCAGCACCCCCCTGGGGACTGTGAACACCGGGGAGCTGTTTTTT	CASTPLGTVNTGELFF
.	TRBJ1-1	.	TRBV11-2	TGTGCCAGCAGCTCAACATTGAACACTGAAGCTTTCTTT	CASSSTLNTEAFF
.	TRBJ2-5	.	TRBV10-3	TGTGCCATCAGTATGAGGGTCCAAGAGACCCAGTACTTC	CAISMRVQETQYF
.	TRBJ2-7	.	TRBV2	TGTGCCAGCAGTGATAGGGGGTACGAGCAGTACTTC	CASSDRGYEQYF
TRBD1	TRBJ2-7	few	TRBV27	TGTGCCAGCAGTTTATTGGGGACAGGGGCCGAGCAGTACTTC	CASSLLGTGAEQYF
TRBD2	TRBJ2-1	.	TRBV7-3	TGTGCCAGCAGCTCAAGACTAGCGGGAAAAGGCAATGAGCAGTTCTTC	CASSSRLAGKGNEQFF